The 18 T cell receptor beta chains below come from one sample, sequenced in a study of blood T cell repertoires in COVID-19. Generated by immunoSEQ multiplex PCR, the TCRdb table keeps only in-frame clones and is missing some. The data hold fewer than 350,000 clones, with roughly 88% observed a single time. The sequencing sample was made of PBMCs or T cells enriched from blood (not recorded which). These receptors originate from a man aged 25-45 years who had recovered from COVID-19.

V and J are TRBV6-5 and TRBJ1-2; 8 nucleotides match TRBD1. The V segment lost 6 bases and the J segment 4 bases; nucleotides outside the gene matches: 10. Germline CDR1 MNHEY, CDR2 SVGAGI. The CDR3 is made up of 15 amino acids. CDR3 sequence (DNA): TGTGCCAGCAGGACCGCGATGGACAGGGTCTATGGCTACACCTTC. It translates to CASRTAMDRVYGYTF.

In the case of this clone: Distinct nucleotide sequences in the sample also encode this CDR3. CDR3 nucleotides: TGTGCCTGGAACGACAGGGGACGGAATCAGCCCCAGCATTTT. Translating it yields CAWNDRGRNQPQHF. The chain carries TRBV30 and TRBJ1-5; 8 bases map to TRBD1. V gave up 4 bases and J gave up 4 bases; unmatched junction bases: 6. The CDR3 sequence is 14 residues long. CDR1 is GTSNPN, CDR2 SVGIG, per germline (reference sequence). The variable domain in full, with the rest retrieved from reference TRBV30 and TRBJ1-5, is SQTIHQWPATLVQPVGSPLSLECTVEGTSNPNLYWYRQAAGRGLQLLFYSVGIGQISSEVPQNLSASRPQDRQFILSSKKLLLSDSGFYLCAWNDRGRNQPQHFGDGTRLSIL.

The rearrangement uses TRBV29-1 and TRBJ1-1; maybe TRBD1 (5 bases). Trimming removed 4 bases from V and 1 base from J, with 13 bases in between. In germline, CDR1 is SQVTM, CDR2 ANQGSEA. The CDR3 contains 14 residues. The CDR3 spells CSVANRYRNTEAFF. CDR3 nucleotides: TGCAGCGTTGCAAACAGGTATCGGAACACTGAAGCTTTCTTT. The complete variable domain, with remaining parts taken from reference TRBV29-1 and TRBJ1-1, reads SAVISQKPSRDICQRGTSLTIQCQVDSQVTMMFWYRQQPGQSLTLIATANQGSEATYESGFVIDKFPISRPNLTFSTLTVSNMSPEDSSIYLCSVANRYRNTEAFFGQGTRLTVV.

The gene calls are TRBV6-1 and TRBJ2-5, with no clear D. Germline V gene lookup returns CDR1 MNHNS and CDR2 SASEGT. The CDR3 is 14 amino acids. V was pared by 3 bases and J by 0 bases, with 8 bases between. The CDR3 DNA reads as TGTGCCAGCAGTGATAGTAGAAACCAAGAGACCCAGTACTTC. It encodes CASSDSRNQETQYF.

This chain links TRBV27 with TRBJ2-7, with 14 bases identical to TRBD2. The CDR3 is 16 residues long. In germline, CDR1 is MNHEY, CDR2 SMNVEV (reference sequence). V lost 6 bases, J lost 3 bases, and 7 bases stayed unmatched. This chain's CDR3 is CASRGTSGSRIYEQYF. The CDR3 bases are TGTGCCAGCAGAGGGACTAGCGGGAGCCGCATCTACGAGCAGTACTTC.

This sequence joins TRBV5-6 and TRBJ1-5; 7 nucleotides line up with TRBD1. The junction had 3 bases not matched to a gene; V was cut back by 3 bases and J by 3 bases. CDR1 is SGHDT, CDR2 YYEEEE, per germline. The CDR3 length is 14 residues. As DNA, the CDR3 is TGTGCCAGCAGCTCGGGACAGATCAATCAGCCCCAGCATTTT. Encoded protein: CASSSGQINQPQHF.

This clone was seen once. The V and J genes are TRBV10-2 and TRBJ1-2; no clear D. Between the trimmed V and J ends, which lost 4 bases and 2 bases, there was a span of 17 bases. CDR1 and CDR2 (germline): WSHSY, SAAADI. CDR3 size: 16 residues. This chain's CDR3 is CASSVAQNTKNYGYTF. As DNA, the CDR3 is TGCGCCAGCAGTGTGGCTCAAAATACCAAAAACTATGGCTACACCTTC.

This clone was detected only a few times. This sequence joins TRBV4-2 and TRBJ2-5, with TRBD2 matching over 7 bases. Trimming at V came to 0 bases and at J to 5 bases, leaving 9 bases not matched to a gene. CDR1 LGHNA and CDR2 YNFKEQ come from the germline V gene. The CDR3 spans 16 residues. The CDR3 DNA follows: TGTGCCAGCAGCCAAGATCCAGCGGGGATTGGGGAGACCCAGTACTTC. This gives the protein CASSQDPAGIGETQYF.

This clone is a singleton in its sample. The V call is TRBV7-3, the J call TRBJ2-3; 11 nucleotides line up with TRBD2. Germline CDR1 SGHTA, CDR2 FQGTGA. The trim removed 5 bases at V and 1 base at J, leaving 17 bases unmatched. The CDR3 contains 20 residues. In DNA form, the CDR3 reads TGTGCCAGCAGCCCTAAGGGGAGGGCTAGCGGGGGGTCCTGCACAGATACGCAGTATTTT. Translation gives CASSPKGRASGGSCTDTQYF.

The chain has TRBV30 and TRBJ1-2, with D maybe TRBD1 (5 bases). Germline CDR1 GTSNPN, CDR2 SVGIG (reference sequence). The CDR3 totals 14 residues. V was trimmed by 0 bases and J by 4 bases, leaving 12 bases between them. CDR3 bases: TGTGCCTGGAGTGTACATCCAGGGCTCTATGGCTACACCTTC. It is translated as CAWSVHPGLYGYTF.

The rearrangement links TRBV19 to TRBJ1-5; no firm D call. The CDR3 is 17 amino acids. In germline, CDR1 is LNHDA, CDR2 SQIVND (reference sequence). V lost 3 bases, J lost 3 bases, and 18 bases lay in between. The CDR3 loop reads CASSIFLRRGNNQPQHF. CDR3 coding DNA: TGTGCCAGTAGTATTTTTCTTCGGAGAGGGAACAATCAGCCCCAGCATTTT.

The chain links TRBV6-6 to TRBJ2-2, with TRBD1 identical over 9 bases. The J segment lost 0 bases and the V segment lost 5 bases, leaving 10 bases of the junction unmatched. Per the germline V gene, CDR1 is MNHNY and CDR2 is SVGAGI (reference sequence). There are 18 residues in the CDR3. CDR3 loop: CASSRTGVIPPNTGELFF. Written as DNA, the CDR3 is TGTGCCAGCAGTCGGACAGGGGTTATCCCCCCGAACACCGGGGAGCTGTTTTTT.

V and J are TRBV19 and TRBJ2-7; TRBD2 matches at 14 bases. Germline CDR1 and CDR2: LNHDA and SQIVND (reference sequence). Germline trimming cut 2 bases from V and 4 bases from J; bases unmatched to any gene: 4. The CDR3 length is 16 residues. CDR3 in amino acids: CASSIMRTSGGYEQYF. CDR3 DNA sequence: TGTGCCAGTAGTATAATGCGGACTAGCGGGGGGTACGAGCAGTACTTC.

This clone has only one observation. The J gene is TRBJ1-1, the V gene TRBV4-3; maybe TRBD1 (6 bases). The CDR3 has 16 residues. The V end was cut by 0 bases, the J end by 1 base, with 12 bases between. The V gene's germline CDR1 is LGHNA and CDR2 YSLEER. This chain's CDR3 is CASSQDGARGNTEAFF. The CDR3 nucleotides are TGCGCCAGCAGCCAAGATGGGGCCAGGGGGAACACTGAAGCTTTCTTT.

CDR3 sequence reads: CASSSIGQRNTEAFF. The CDR3 DNA reads as TGTGCCAGCAGCTCAATCGGACAGAGGAACACTGAAGCTTTCTTT. The V call is TRBV7-9, the J call TRBJ1-1; TRBD1 might be the D (6 bases). In germline, CDR1 is SEHNR, CDR2 FQNEAQ (reference sequence). The ends were cut back, 4 bases at V and 1 base at J, with 13 bases in the middle. CDR3 length equals 15 residues.

The CDR3 DNA reads as TGCGCCAGCAGCCCGACCGGGTCCAGACCTATAAAAGGCAATGAGCAGTTCTTC. Translated: CASSPTGSRPIKGNEQFF. The chain combines TRBV5-1 with TRBJ2-1; D gene unclear. V lost 4 bases, J lost 6 bases, and 26 bases lay in between. Per the germline V gene, CDR1 is SGHRS and CDR2 is YFSETQ. This CDR3 has 18 amino acids.

The CDR3 nucleotides are TGTGCCAGCAGCTTGAGGGACAGGGGTGGAGATACGCAGTATTTT. Translated: CASSLRDRGGDTQYF. V usage is TRBV5-4 and J usage is TRBJ2-3, with TRBD1 matching 10 bases. CDR3 length: 15 residues. Germline-derived CDR1 and CDR2 are SGHNT and YYREEE (reference sequence). V shed 1 base and J 5 bases; nucleotides not matched to a gene: 4.

This chain links TRBV27 with TRBJ2-7; D is perhaps TRBD1 (5 bases). The CDR3 length is 14 residues. Germline assignment: CDR1 MNHEY and CDR2 SMNVEV (reference sequence). V lost 3 bases, J lost 3 bases, and 12 bases lay in between. Written as DNA, the CDR3 is TGTGCCAGCAGTTTTACTATCAGGGACTACGAGCAGTACTTC. It encodes CASSFTIRDYEQYF.